Included here is one T cell receptor (beta chain) sequence, with context. Its antigen is unknown. This specimen belongs to a study of T-cell memory formation after mild COVID-19. Study-level results: Among contracting clones, CD4+ were mainly CM/EM and CD8+ enriched in EMRA. Day 15 to 85 contractors were CD4/CD8 balanced; later expanders leaned CD4+.

Per germline, CDR1 MGHDK and CDR2 SYGVNS. The V end lost 3 bases, the J end lost 4 bases, and 15 bases lay between the germline ends. The CDR3 is 15 amino acids. In TCRdb, the 5' RACE reads were re-called with MiXCR into one record per CDR3 protein. The sample contains approximately 490,000 distinct CDR3 sequences, around 20% of which appear only once. The clonotype comes from an adult woman who had mild COVID-19 (a few samples of this study predate the infection). Cell type and time point are not known. The J gene is TRBJ2-5, the V gene TRBV25-1, with D possibly matching TRBD2 (6 bases). Input material: PBMCs or a T cell subset sorted from them (not recorded which). The CDR3 DNA reads as TGTGCCAGCAGTGACGTACGCCGGGGAGGAGAGACCCAGTACTTC. Protein: CASSDVRRGGETQYF.